The clone carrying this T cell receptor beta chain was recorded many times. Its cognate antigen is unknown. This specimen comes from a study of neurological immune-mediated disorders. As to time point: technical triplicate 3. The unsorted libraries were generated from a total of 2 million PBMCs, which had been stored in RNAlater at -80 C. Whole-study results and caveats: The greatest TCR clonal expansion occurred in HTLV-1-associated myelopathy and the least in multiple sclerosis, which fell below healthy controls. The study found no CDR3 amino acid sequences shared by expanded clones across subjects, suggesting private repertoires in all groups.

By 5'RACE with 10-nucleotide random UMIs, the cDNA was made. From the 5' RACE reads, TCRdb called clonotypes with MiXCR, one entry per CDR3 protein. This table holds about 42,000 distinct CDR3 sequences, roughly 21% found once. The sample was PBMCs. This TCR was sampled from a man between 60 and 75 years old with HTLV-1-associated myelopathy (HAM/TSP).

The CDR3 DNA follows: TGTGCCAGCAGCCAAGAACTAGCGGGAGTACAAGAGACCCAGTACTTC. This gives the protein CASSQELAGVQETQYF. The V call is TRBV3-1, the J call TRBJ2-5, with 11 bases lining up with TRBD2. The ends lost 0 bases at V and 2 bases at J; junction bases unmatched: 2. The CDR3 spans 16 residues. Germline V gives CDR1 LGHDT, CDR2 YNNKEL (reference sequence).